Presented here are 15 T cell receptor beta chains from one specimen sequenced in a study of CD8 T cells in Susac syndrome. Reverse transcription of roughly 0.5 to 1 ug RNA used random hexamers. TCRdb reanalysed the immunoSEQ multiplex PCR reads using MiXCR and keeps one entry per CDR3 protein. This sample has approximately 150,000 distinct CDR3 sequences; 85% to 95% occur once, and the top ten carry about 0.11%. Specimen: CD4+ T cells from PBMCs. The origin of the receptors is a human donor with multiple sclerosis.

This clonotype has a single count. The genes are TRBV5-1 and TRBJ2-6; D is unclear. The CDR3 contains 15 residues. The germline V and J ends were trimmed by 0 bases and 2 bases, with 6 bases remaining between them. CDR1 and CDR2 (germline): SGHRS, YFSETQ. CDR3 sequence (DNA): TGCGCCAGCAGCTTGGACGTCGCTGGGGCCAACGTCCTGACTTTC. Translated: CASSLDVAGANVLTF.

J is TRBJ1-1 and V is TRBV29-1, with D maybe TRBD1 (5 bases). Trimming removed 2 bases at V and 4 bases at J, with 8 bases between. Germline lookup yields CDR1 SQVTM and CDR2 ANQGSEA. The CDR3 is 12 residues long. CDR3 DNA: TGCAGCGTTGAACGGACAAGCACTGAAGCTTTCTTT. As protein: CSVERTSTEAFF.

The rearrangement links TRBV20-1 to TRBJ2-5; D assignment may be TRBD1 or TRBD2 (5 bases each). There are 14 residues in the CDR3. Germline V CDR1 and CDR2: DFQATT, SNEGSKA (reference sequence). The V gene lost 6 bases and the J gene lost 7 bases, with 21 bases spanning the gap. CDR3 nucleotides: TGCAGTGCAACCCGGGACGCCCGTGATGGGACCCAGTACTTC. It codes for CSATRDARDGTQYF.

This clonotype showed up just once. J is TRBJ2-2 and V is TRBV6-5, with D possibly called TRBD1 or TRBD2 (6 bases each). The V gene lost 7 bases and the J gene lost 5 bases, with 14 bases spanning the gap. Per germline, CDR1 MNHEY and CDR2 SVGAGI. This CDR3 has 14 amino acids. The CDR3 DNA reads as TGTGCCAGCAAGGGGGGTACGCGGACCGGGGAGCTGTTTTTT. Translating gives CASKGGTRTGELFF.

V usage is TRBV6-6 and J usage is TRBJ1-4; 8 positions agree with TRBD1. Germline CDR1 reads MNHNY; CDR2 reads SVGAGI (reference sequence). The junction had 0 bases not matched to a gene; V was cut back by 5 bases and J by 7 bases. CDR3 size: 12 residues. CDR3 bases: TGTGCCAGCAGTACAGGGGGTGAAAAACTGTTTTTT. This translates into CASSTGGEKLFF.

This chain joins TRBV28 and TRBJ1-2; a possible D gene is TRBD1 (5 bases). In germline, CDR1 is MDHEN, CDR2 SYDVKM. Trimming stripped 6 bases from V and 8 bases from J, with 13 bases between. There are 12 residues in the CDR3. CDR3 coding DNA: TGTGCCAGCAGCCCAGGGTTTCGAGGCTACACCTTC. It yields the protein CASSPGFRGYTF.

This sequence joins TRBV27 and TRBJ2-5; D remains unclear. Germline V gene lookup returns CDR1 MNHEY and CDR2 SMNVEV (reference sequence). The CDR3 totals 12 residues. The ends were cut back, 2 bases at V and 2 bases at J, with 3 bases in the middle. The CDR3 loop reads CASSLRQETQYF. The DNA of the CDR3 is TGTGCCAGCAGTTTAAGGCAAGAGACCCAGTACTTC.

The chain uses TRBV5-1 and TRBJ1-6; no clear D gene. The CDR3 totals 13 residues. The germline CDR1 and CDR2 sequences are SGHRS and YFSETQ. V was clipped by 5 bases and J by 6 bases, with 9 bases between them. The CDR3 DNA follows: TGCGCCAGCAGGACCGACGGTAATTCACCCCTCCACTTT. It specifies CASRTDGNSPLHF.

CDR3 DNA: TGTGCCAGTAGTTCAACAGGGGGTGGATACACCGGGGAGCTGTTTTTT. Its translation: CASSSTGGGYTGELFF. J is TRBJ2-2 and V is TRBV19; 8 nucleotides match TRBD1. Germline CDR1 is LNHDA and CDR2 is SQIVND (reference sequence). The CDR3 length is 16 residues. J gave up 3 bases and V 5 bases, and 8 bases lay outside the gene matches.

The V call is TRBV11-2, the J call TRBJ2-7, with TRBD2 matching 13 bases. The CDR3 has 16 amino acids. Germline assignment: CDR1 SGHAT and CDR2 FQNNGV. V lost 5 bases to trimming and J lost 0 bases; unmatched junction nucleotides: 4. CDR3 DNA: TGTGCCAGCAGCCCTGGGACTAGCGGGACCTCCTACGAGCAGTACTTC. Its protein product is CASSPGTSGTSYEQYF.

The J gene is TRBJ1-4, the V gene TRBV20-1; D uncertain. Germline assignment: CDR1 DFQATT and CDR2 SNEGSKA (reference sequence). This CDR3 is built from 11 residues. Trimming removed 7 bases from V and 7 bases from J, with 10 bases in between. CDR3 in DNA: TGCAGTGGTAGGGATTTTGAAAAACTGTTTTTT. Translated, it gives CSGRDFEKLFF.

V gene TRBV5-1 combines with J gene TRBJ2-5, with TRBD1 identical over 10 bases. The germline V gene has CDR1 SGHRS and CDR2 YFSETQ. V gave up 4 bases and J gave up 4 bases; unmatched junction bases: 10. This CDR3 has 16 residues. CDR3 nucleotides: TGCGCCAGCAGCCCCCCGTTCGGGACAGGGGTAGAGACCCAGTACTTC. This sequence encodes CASSPPFGTGVETQYF.

The rearrangement joins TRBV12-3 or TRBV12-4 to TRBJ1-1; 8 bases are shared with TRBD1. V shed 6 bases, J shed 4 bases, and the junction held 16 bases outside the gene matches. This CDR3 region has 17 residues. CDR3 sequence: CASRPYRLQGGSTEAFF. The CDR3, as DNA: TGTGCCAGCAGACCTTACCGCCTACAGGGGGGAAGCACTGAAGCTTTCTTT.

The rearrangement links TRBV9 to TRBJ1-2, with D possibly being TRBD1 (5 bases). The ends were cut back, 2 bases at V and 8 bases at J, with 13 bases in the middle. CDR1 and CDR2 from the germline V gene are SGDLS and YYNGEE. This CDR3 has 13 residues. CDR3 sequence: CASSVDQDRGYTF. The DNA of the CDR3 is TGTGCCAGCAGCGTGGATCAAGACAGAGGCTACACCTTC.

The chain carries TRBV4-3 and TRBJ1-6; D gene uncertain. From germline, CDR1 is LGHNA and CDR2 YSLEER. V lost 0 bases and J 7 bases, leaving 7 bases between the germline ends. CDR3 length: 14 amino acids. The CDR3 DNA follows: TGCGCCAGCAGCCAAGATGTAGGAAATTCACCCCTCCACTTT. It translates to CASSQDVGNSPLHF.